These T cell receptor beta chains were read from a single sample in a study of T cells after yellow fever vaccination. TCRdb reanalysed the 5' RACE reads using MiXCR and keeps one entry per CDR3 protein. The repertoire holds hundreds of thousands of distinct CDR3 sequences, 18% seen once, with about a sixth in the top ten. The specimen comprised PBMCs, sampled before the yellow fever booster vaccination. These receptors originate from a man between 18 and 35 years old who received the YFV17D yellow fever vaccine. Both conserved end residues are part of each CDR3. The D gene is left open where the match is weak. Only some rows state a clone size, as once, few, many or a class for expanded clones.

V: TRBV4-3; J: TRBJ2-5; length: 16; D: -; size: many; CDR3: CASSQGPGAGQETQYF; DNA: TGCGCCAGCAGCCAGGGCCCCGGGGCAGGGCAAGAGACCCAGTACTTC
V: TRBV4-1; J: TRBJ1-2; length: 17; D: TRBD1; size: -; CDR3: CASSQDIRDRGYFGYTF; DNA: TGCGCCAGCAGCCAAGATATTCGGGACAGGGGGTATTTCGGCTACACCTTC
V: TRBV5-1; J: TRBJ2-1; length: 16; D: TRBD2; size: many; CDR3: CASSFGLAGGYNEQFF; DNA: TGCGCCAGCAGCTTCGGACTAGCGGGGGGATACAATGAGCAGTTCTTC
V: TRBV6-1; J: TRBJ1-3; length: 14; D: TRBD1; size: -; CDR3: CASLDRDREDTIYF; DNA: TGTGCCAGCCTTGATCGGGACAGGGAAGACACCATATATTTT
V: TRBV29-1; J: TRBJ2-1; length: 13; D: TRBD2; size: few; CDR3: CSVPAGGKSEQFF; DNA: TGCAGCGTCCCAGCGGGGGGCAAAAGTGAGCAGTTCTTC
V: TRBV12-3/TRBV12-4; J: TRBJ1-5; length: 14; D: -; size: -; CDR3: CASSLPGLNQPQHF; DNA: TGTGCCAGCAGCCTCCCCGGGTTAAATCAGCCCCAGCATTTT
V: TRBV18; J: TRBJ1-2; length: 14; D: -; size: -; CDR3: CASSPPVRVGGYTF; DNA: TGTGCCAGCTCACCACCAGTACGGGTTGGCGGCTACACCTTC
V: TRBV7-2; J: TRBJ2-1; length: 12; D: -; size: many; CDR3: CASSLIVGEQFF; DNA: TGTGCCAGCAGCTTAATAGTCGGGGAGCAGTTCTTC
V: TRBV7-9; J: TRBJ2-3; length: 13; D: -; size: -; CDR3: CASSLVGHRDQYF; DNA: TGTGCCAGCAGCTTAGTAGGCCATAGGGACCAGTATTTT
V: TRBV29-1; J: TRBJ2-1; length: 13; D: TRBD2; size: few; CDR3: CSVEDGSGGAQFF; DNA: TGCAGCGTTGAAGACGGAAGCGGGGGGGCACAATTCTTC
V: TRBV18; J: TRBJ2-7; length: 14; D: TRBD1; size: few; CDR3: CASWDSRSSYEQYF; DNA: TGTGCCAGCTGGGACAGCCGCAGCTCCTACGAGCAGTACTTC
V: TRBV5-1; J: TRBJ1-2; length: 15; D: -; size: few; CDR3: CASTTSTGMGYGYTF; DNA: TGCGCCAGCACCACAAGTACAGGGATGGGATACGGCTACACCTTC
V: TRBV12-3/TRBV12-4; J: TRBJ1-2; length: 13; D: -; size: few; CDR3: CASSLKAFYGYTF; DNA: TGTGCCAGCAGTTTAAAGGCCTTCTATGGCTACACCTTC
V: TRBV25-1; J: TRBJ2-5; length: 15; D: -; size: few; CDR3: CASSDQGTYQETQYF; DNA: TGTGCCAGCAGTGACCAGGGGACGTACCAAGAGACCCAGTACTTC
V: TRBV10-3; J: TRBJ1-3; length: 16; D: TRBD1; size: few; CDR3: CAISERSGTGINTIYF; DNA: TGTGCCATCAGTGAGCGCTCCGGGACAGGGATAAACACCATATATTTT
V: TRBV3-1; J: TRBJ2-3; length: 15; D: -; size: -; CDR3: CASSHPRANTDTQYF; DNA: TGTGCCAGCAGCCACCCGAGGGCCAACACAGATACGCAGTATTTT
V: TRBV4-3; J: TRBJ1-1; length: 12; D: -; size: many; CDR3: CASSQGNTEAFF; DNA: TGTGCCAGCAGCCAAGGGAACACTGAAGCTTTCTTT
V: TRBV7-9; J: TRBJ2-2; length: 17; D: -; size: -; CDR3: CASSLDLRAVGTGELFF; DNA: TGTGCCAGCAGCTTAGACCTCCGGGCAGTAGGGACCGGGGAGCTGTTTTTT
V: TRBV27; J: TRBJ2-3; length: 16; D: TRBD2; size: many; CDR3: CASSFMFPAGGDTQYF; DNA: TGTGCCAGCAGTTTCATGTTTCCAGCGGGGGGAGATACGCAGTATTTT
V: TRBV29-1; J: TRBJ2-5; length: 14; D: -; size: -; CDR3: CSVVGGRVQETQYF; DNA: TGCAGCGTTGTAGGAGGAAGGGTTCAAGAGACCCAGTACTTC
V: TRBV5-4; J: TRBJ2-5; length: 16; D: -; size: -; CDR3: CASSLRKQGPQETQYF; DNA: TGTGCCAGCTCCCTGAGGAAGCAGGGACCCCAAGAGACCCAGTACTTC
V: TRBV20-1; J: TRBJ2-1; length: 13; D: TRBD1; size: -; CDR3: CSAGPTGRNEQFF; DNA: TGCAGTGCTGGGCCGACAGGGCGCAATGAGCAGTTCTTC
V: TRBV6-2/TRBV6-3; J: TRBJ1-1; length: 13; D: -; size: -; CDR3: CASDPGKNTEAFF; DNA: TGTGCCAGCGATCCCGGAAAGAACACTGAAGCTTTCTTT
V: TRBV9; J: TRBJ2-3; length: 17; D: TRBD1; size: many; CDR3: CASSAMTGGFGTDTQYF; DNA: TGTGCCAGCAGCGCGATGACAGGGGGGTTCGGAACAGATACGCAGTATTTT
V: TRBV12-3/TRBV12-4; J: TRBJ2-3; length: 14; D: -; size: -; CDR3: CASSSTRGTDTQYF; DNA: TGTGCCAGCAGCAGTACTAGGGGCACAGATACGCAGTATTTT
V: TRBV20-1; J: TRBJ2-3; length: 13; D: -; size: few; CDR3: CSAPDQGSDTQYF; DNA: TGCAGTGCCCCCGACCAGGGGTCGGATACGCAGTATTTT